Each of the 11 T cell receptor beta chains below was sequenced from the same sample in a study of T cell clusters in autoimmune cytopenias (dated by TCRdb to between 2018 and 2020). Data came from an Illumina MiSeq. TRB rearrangements were amplified by multiplex PCR using a touch-down protocol with TRB-A and TRB-B primer pools mixed in one tube. Based on TCRdb reprocessing of the reads, there is one entry per CDR3 protein sequence, and DNA is missing. The table for this sample shows roughly 2,600 distinct CDR3 sequences. Of the sample, 25% falls within the top ten clones. Per sample, about 250 ng of peripheral blood genomic DNA, 30,000 to 40,000 genome equivalents, was used for TRB amplification. Input material: peripheral blood. Every receptor here comes from a human donor with an autoimmune cytopenia or autoimmune hepatitis (not recorded which).

This chain links TRBV10-1 with TRBJ2-1; TCRdb selects TRBD1, and the lack of DNA leaves this call unchecked. Germline V gene lookup returns CDR1 WNHNN and CDR2 SYGVQD (reference sequence). CDR3 length: 18 amino acids. CDR3 protein: CASSYPPRQALGGNEQFF.

This clonotype is identified as medium-sized from frequency. The chain employs TRBV12-3 or TRBV12-4 and TRBJ2-7; TCRdb's assignment of TRBD1 cannot be checked, as there is no DNA. This CDR3 comprises 13 residues. This chain's CDR3 is CASSLNRAYEQYF.

This sequence joins TRBV20-1 and TRBJ1-5; lacking DNA, the TRBD1 call made by TCRdb goes unchecked. This CDR3 spans 14 amino acids. Germline values: CDR1 DFQATT, CDR2 SNEGSKA (reference sequence). The CDR3 sequence: CSARGDGGIGPQHF.

This clonotype is medium-sized by frequency. This rearrangement joins TRBV6-4 to TRBJ1-1. The CDR3 has 13 residues. Germline loops: CDR1 MRHNA, CDR2 SNTAGT. CDR3 amino acids: CASSVDRDTEAFF.

By frequency, this clonotype registers medium-sized (0.01 to 0.1%). V is TRBV7-6 and J is TRBJ2-3; with no DNA, the TCRdb D assignment of TRBD2 cannot be verified. The CDR3 totals 14 residues. The V gene's germline CDR1 is SGHVS and CDR2 FNYEAQ. CDR3 region: CASSPSGRLTTQYF.

Its frequency marks this clonotype as medium-sized (0.01 to 0.1%). The rearrangement joins TRBV6-1 to TRBJ1-5; with no DNA, the TCRdb D assignment of TRBD1 cannot be verified. The length of the CDR3 is 15 residues. CDR1 and CDR2 from the germline V gene are MNHNS and SASEGT. The CDR3 protein is CASMGGRVRDQPQHF.

This clonotype ranks as medium-sized (0.01 to 0.1%) in terms of frequency. V gene TRBV18 combines with J gene TRBJ1-1. Germline lookup yields CDR1 KGHSH and CDR2 LQKENI. This CDR3 spans 14 amino acids. CDR3 in amino acids: CASSAQAQNTEAFF.

The rearrangement joins TRBV5-4 to TRBJ1-4; TCRdb proposes TRBD1, but this gene call is untestable without DNA. The CDR3 sequence is 16 residues long. Germline lookup yields CDR1 SGHNT and CDR2 YYREEE (reference sequence). This CDR3 reads CASSSGTGHINEKLFF.

This clonotype registers medium-sized by frequency. The chain recombines TRBV6-1 with TRBJ1-5; TCRdb proposes TRBD1, but this gene call is untestable without DNA. The CDR3 consists of 16 residues. CDR1 is MNHNS and CDR2 is SASEGT in the germline V gene. CDR3 protein: CASSVGGQGINQPQHF.

V and J are TRBV4-1 and TRBJ1-4. The germline V gene has CDR1 MGHRA and CDR2 YSYEKL. The CDR3 length is 15 residues. The CDR3: CASSLERATVEKLFF.

V usage is TRBV20-1 and J usage is TRBJ2-3; TCRdb returns TRBD1, unconfirmable since there is no DNA. Germline V gene lookup returns CDR1 DFQATT and CDR2 SNEGSKA (reference sequence). The CDR3 spans 18 residues. CDR3 sequence: CSARGGARASGGTDTQYF.